The 7 T cell receptor beta chains listed next were all sequenced from one sample in a study of T cells in women clearing cervical HPV infection. Here immunoSEQ multiplex PCR was the method, and the copy in TCRdb shows in-frame clones only, minus some. Across 15,000 to 20,000 clones, the top ten clones capture around 11% of the sample. The sequenced material came from blood buffy coat. These receptors all come from a woman between 18 and 69 years old with a cervical HPV16 infection that either progressed to CIN3+ or cleared (not recorded which).

A remark on this clone: The CDR3 end falls 3 residues outside the read, so it is completed with the germline J gene. The rearrangement joins TRBV5-4 to TRBJ1-2; 8 bases align to TRBD1. V trimming: 1 base; J trimming: 6 bases; junction bases outside the gene matches: 5. The CDR3 runs to 14 residues. Germline V gene sequence: CDR1 SGHNT, CDR2 YYREEE (reference sequence). Here the CDR3 reads CASSLRTGLNGYTF. The CDR3 DNA, read in part, is TGTGCCAGCAGCTTGAGGACAGGGCTTAATGGC.

A word on this clone: The read ends 3 residues shy of where the CDR3 ends; the end is completed using the germline J gene. The chain recombines TRBV20-1 with TRBJ1-2; 8 positions agree with TRBD1. From germline, CDR1 is DFQATT and CDR2 SNEGSKA (reference sequence). The CDR3 length is 13 residues. Trimming took 6 bases from V and 2 from J; bases not matched to a gene: 5. The CDR3 protein is CSAFQGANYGYTF. The covered CDR3 bases are TGCAGTGCCTTTCAGGGGGCAAACTATGGC.

Concerning this clone: The DNA ends 3 residues before the CDR3 does, and the rest of the CDR3 is filled in from the germline J gene. J is TRBJ1-1 and V is TRBV19, with D possibly matching TRBD1 (5 bases). Trimming pared 7 bases from V and 4 bases from J, leaving 13 bases between. The CDR3 totals 13 residues. Germline-derived CDR1 and CDR2 are LNHDA and SQIVND (reference sequence). The CDR3 DNA, read in part, is TGTGCCAGTACGGGGGGAATAGTCACTGAA. Protein: CASTGGIVTE. The complete CDR3 sequence is CASTGGIVTEAFF.

Points on this clone: The CDR3 is cut off 3 residues early in the read; its end comes from the germline J gene. The chain is built from TRBV9 and TRBJ2-3, with D uncertain. There are 13 residues in the CDR3. Germline-derived CDR1 and CDR2 are SGDLS and YYNGEE. V dropped 4 bases and J dropped 6 bases, with 12 bases sitting between them. CDR3 loop: CASSPTVWDTQYF. The part of the CDR3 DNA that was read is TGTGCCAGCAGCCCTACGGTGTGGGATACG. Drawing the rest from reference TRBV9 and TRBJ2-3, the complete variable domain is DSGVTQTPKHLITATGQRVTLRCSPRSGDLSVYWYQQSLDQGLQFLIQYYNGEERAKGNILERFSAQQFPDLHSELNLSSLELGDSALYFCASSPTVWDTQYFGPGTRLTVL.

Comments on this clone: The CDR3 extends 3 residues past the end of the read, so its final part is completed from the germline J gene. The chain carries TRBV30 and TRBJ1-5, with 9 positions matching TRBD1. V was pared by 3 bases and J by 6 bases, with 3 bases of the junction left unmatched. CDR3 length: 13 residues. Per germline, CDR1 GTSNPN and CDR2 SVGIG (reference sequence). The sequenced CDR3 bases are TGTGCCTGGAGGGGACAGGGAACTCAGCCC. This translates into CAWRGQGTQP. The entire CDR3 protein is CAWRGQGTQPQHF.

Note on this clone: The read finishes 3 residues shy of the CDR3 end, and the germline J gene is used to complete it. This chain joins TRBV20-1 and TRBJ2-3; TRBD2 aligns across 7 bases. Per germline, CDR1 DFQATT and CDR2 SNEGSKA (reference sequence). With 6 bases clipped from V and 0 bases from J, the junction kept 9 bases outside the gene matches. This CDR3 comprises 15 residues. The sequenced CDR3 bases are TGCAGTGCCGAGGGGAGGGAGTCTAGCACAGATACG. This gives the protein CSAEGRESSTDT. From start to end, the CDR3 is CSAEGRESSTDTQYF.

Turning to this clone: Read coverage stops 3 residues before the CDR3 terminus; the germline J gene supplies the remainder. The V and J genes are TRBV30 and TRBJ1-2, with 7 positions matching TRBD1. This CDR3 is 15 amino acids long. The ends lost 2 bases at V and 1 base at J; junction bases unmatched: 7. CDR1 GTSNPN and CDR2 SVGIG come from the germline V gene (reference sequence). Incomplete CDR3 DNA: TGTGCCTGGAGTCCCGGGACAGAGGGTAACTATGGC. Its translation: CAWSPGTEGNYG. The CDR3 in full is CAWSPGTEGNYGYTF.